This TCR beta chain was profiled in a study of blood T cell repertoires in COVID-19. Turning to the study itself: Samples of COVID-19 (acute and convalescent) were obtained from the United States, Italy and Spain. The analysed material was cDNA or gDNA that came from T cells, B-cell-depleted T cells, or PBMCs.

The CDR3 has 14 amino acids. V gave up 3 bases and J gave up 5 bases; unmatched junction bases: 6. CDR1 is LGHNA, CDR2 YSLEER, per germline. During active infection, Seattle patients enrolled and were then monitored through disease. Methods used by the authors: Reference gene primer amplification in the assay estimated nucleated cell counts. The assay was immunoSEQ multiplex PCR, and TCRdb's table has in-frame clones only and misses some. D and trimming come from the DNA, and the V and J calls and clone size come from that table. The data contain some 220,000 clones, 75% to 85% of them singletons. V gene TRBV4-3 combines with J gene TRBJ1-2, with TRBD1 identical over 7 bases. Input material: peripheral blood. The sequence was collected from a woman aged 25 to 39 with COVID-19, enrolled during active disease. In DNA, the CDR3 is TGCGCCAGCAGCCACCAGGGGGGCGGGTATGGCTACACCTTC. Translating it yields CASSHQGGGYGYTF.